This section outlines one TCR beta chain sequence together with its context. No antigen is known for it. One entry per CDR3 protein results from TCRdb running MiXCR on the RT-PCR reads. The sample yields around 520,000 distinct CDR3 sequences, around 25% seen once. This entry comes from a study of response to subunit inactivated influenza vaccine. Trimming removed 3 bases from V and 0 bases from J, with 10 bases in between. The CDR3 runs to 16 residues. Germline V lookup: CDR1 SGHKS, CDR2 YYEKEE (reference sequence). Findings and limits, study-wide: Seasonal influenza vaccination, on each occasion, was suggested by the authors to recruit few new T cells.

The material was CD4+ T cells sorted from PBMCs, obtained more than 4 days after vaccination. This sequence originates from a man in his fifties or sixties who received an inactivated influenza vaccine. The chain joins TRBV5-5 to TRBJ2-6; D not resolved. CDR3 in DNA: TGTGCCAGCAGCTGGGCTGTTTCCTCTGGGGCCAACGTCCTGACTTTC. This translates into CASSWAVSSGANVLTF.